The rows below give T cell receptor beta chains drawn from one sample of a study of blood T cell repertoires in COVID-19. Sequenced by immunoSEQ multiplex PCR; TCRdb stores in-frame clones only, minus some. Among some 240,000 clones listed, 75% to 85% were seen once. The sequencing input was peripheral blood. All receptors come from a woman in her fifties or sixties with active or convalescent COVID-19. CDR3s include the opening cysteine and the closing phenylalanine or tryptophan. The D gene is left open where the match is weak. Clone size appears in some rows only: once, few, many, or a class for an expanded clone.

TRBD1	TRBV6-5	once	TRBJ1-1	TGTGCCAGCAGTCATAGCCCTGACAGGGCGAGTGAAGCTTTCTTT	CASSHSPDRASEAFF
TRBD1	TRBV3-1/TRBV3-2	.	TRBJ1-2	TGTGCCAGCAGCCAAGGGGTTCTCGGGACAGAGCGTGGAGGCTACACCTTC	CASSQGVLGTERGGYTF
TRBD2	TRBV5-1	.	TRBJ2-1	TGCGCCAGCAGCTTGGGAGCGGGGGCCAGCTCCTACAATGAGCAGTTCTTC	CASSLGAGASSYNEQFF
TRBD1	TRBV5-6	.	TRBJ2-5	TGTGCCAGCAGCTTGTTGGACAGGAGCCAAGAGACCCAGTACTTC	CASSLLDRSQETQYF
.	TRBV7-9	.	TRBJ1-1	TGTGCCAGCAGCCCCTATGGGACTGGGAGGACTGAAGCTTTCTTT	CASSPYGTGRTEAFF
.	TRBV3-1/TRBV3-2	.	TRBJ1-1	TGTGCCAGCAGCCAATGGGCGGGATCTGAAGCTTTCTTT	CASSQWAGSEAFF
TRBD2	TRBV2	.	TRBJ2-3	TGTGCCAGCAGGCTGGGGACTAGCGGGGCAGATACGCAGTATTTT	CASRLGTSGADTQYF
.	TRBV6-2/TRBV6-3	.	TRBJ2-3	TGTGCCAGCAGTTGGGGTGCGGGGACCGATACGCAGTATTTT	CASSWGAGTDTQYF
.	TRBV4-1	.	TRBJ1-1	TGCGCCAGCAGCCAAGATCCTTCAGGAGGGACGAACACTGAAGCTTTCTTT	CASSQDPSGGTNTEAFF
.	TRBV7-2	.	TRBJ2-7	TGTGCCAGCAGCTTAAGCTGGGCGGGAGAGCAGTACTTC	CASSLSWAGEQYF
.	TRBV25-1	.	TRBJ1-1	TGTGCCAGCAGTGACGCCTGGGCGCCCTTT	CASSDAWAPF
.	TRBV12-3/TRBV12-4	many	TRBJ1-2	TGTGCCAGCAGTCCGGGAGGTGCCTATGGCTACACCTTC	CASSPGGAYGYTF
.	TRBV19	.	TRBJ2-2	TGTGCCAGTAGTATGAGTGGAGCCAGCCGACTCACCGGGGAGCTGTTTTTT	CASSMSGASRLTGELFF
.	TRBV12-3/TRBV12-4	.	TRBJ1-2	TGTGCCAGCACCCGCGACTATGGCTACACCTTC	CASTRDYGYTF
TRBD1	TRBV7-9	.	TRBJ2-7	TGTGCCAGCAGCTTAACGGGGGCGACAGGGGCAGGCGAGCAGTACTTC	CASSLTGATGAGEQYF
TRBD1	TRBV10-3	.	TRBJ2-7	TGTGCCATCAGTCTACAGGGGATAGGGTACGAGCAGTACTTC	CAISLQGIGYEQYF
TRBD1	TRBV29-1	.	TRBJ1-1	TGCAGCGTAAACAGGGGGGGTAACACTGAAGCTTTCTTT	CSVNRGGNTEAFF
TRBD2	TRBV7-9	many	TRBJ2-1	TGTGCCAGCAGCTCACTAGCGGGGGCTACAATGGAGCAGTTCTTC	CASSSLAGATMEQFF
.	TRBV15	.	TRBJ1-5	TGTGCCACCAGCACCGAGGTCGGGGGAAATCAGCCCCAGCATTTT	CATSTEVGGNQPQHF
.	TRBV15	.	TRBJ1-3	TGTGCCACCAGCAAAGTCGGAGCTGAGGACACCATATATTTT	CATSKVGAEDTIYF
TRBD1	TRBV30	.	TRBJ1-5	TGTGCCTGGAGTAGGGGACAGAGCAATCAGCCCCAGCATTTT	CAWSRGQSNQPQHF
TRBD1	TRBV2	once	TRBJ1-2	TGTGCCAGCAGTAGACAGGGGCCCGGCACCTATGGCTACACCTTC	CASSRQGPGTYGYTF
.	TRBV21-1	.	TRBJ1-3	TGTGCCAGCAGCCCTCTCGGCTGGGGACAGAAGAAAGGAAACACCATATATTTT	CASSPLGWGQKKGNTIYF
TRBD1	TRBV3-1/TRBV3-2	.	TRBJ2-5	TGTGCCAGCAGCCTAGGGACAGTACAAGAGACCCAGTACTTC	CASSLGTVQETQYF
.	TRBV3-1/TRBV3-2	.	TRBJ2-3	TGTGCCAGCAGCCAAGGCGCCAACACAGATACGCAGTATTTT	CASSQGANTDTQYF
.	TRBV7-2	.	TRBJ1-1	TGTGCCAGCAGCTTAAATGAGAGAGTTGAAGCTTTCTTT	CASSLNERVEAFF
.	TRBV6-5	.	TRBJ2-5	TGTGCCAGCAGCCCCTATGAGGAAGAGACCCAGTACTTC	CASSPYEEETQYF
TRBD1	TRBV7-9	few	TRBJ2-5	TGTGCCAGCAAGACAGGGGGAGAGACCCAGTACTTC	CASKTGGETQYF
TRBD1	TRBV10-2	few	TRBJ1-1	TGCGCCAGCAGTGAAGACAGGGGGAGGACTGAAGCTTTCTTT	CASSEDRGRTEAFF
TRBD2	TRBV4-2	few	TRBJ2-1	TGTGCCAGCAGCCAAGAGGGGCCTGGCGGGGGGGAATACAATGAGCAGTTCTTC	CASSQEGPGGGEYNEQFF
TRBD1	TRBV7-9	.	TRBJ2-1	TGTGCCAGCAGCCCGGGACAGGGGGCCCCAGGGGGCTCCTACAATGAGCAGTTCTTC	CASSPGQGAPGGSYNEQFF
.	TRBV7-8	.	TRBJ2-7	TGTGCCAGCAGCTTAACAGAGCTCTCCTACGAGCAGTACTTC	CASSLTELSYEQYF
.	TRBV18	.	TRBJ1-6	TGTGCCAGCTCTCGCTCCGTCCCGGATAATTCACCCCTCCACTTT	CASSRSVPDNSPLHF
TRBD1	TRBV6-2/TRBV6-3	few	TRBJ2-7	TGTGCCAGCAGTTTCCGGGACAGGGGGAGGTACGAGCAGTACTTC	CASSFRDRGRYEQYF
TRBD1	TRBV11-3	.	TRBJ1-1	TGTGCCAGCAGCTTAGGGGGACAGCTAAACACTGAAGCTTTCTTT	CASSLGGQLNTEAFF
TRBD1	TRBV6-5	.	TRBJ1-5	TGTGCCAGCAGCAAGGACAGGGGTAATCAGCCCCAGCATTTT	CASSKDRGNQPQHF
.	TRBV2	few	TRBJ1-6	TGTGCCAGCAGTGGGCAACCCAATTCACCCCTCCACTTT	CASSGQPNSPLHF
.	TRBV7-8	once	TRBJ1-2	TGTGCCAGCAGTTGGGCGGGGGTGATAAACTATGGCTACACCTTC	CASSWAGVINYGYTF
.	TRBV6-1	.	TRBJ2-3	TGTGCCAGCAGTGGGCTACAGGGAAGGAACACAGATACGCAGTATTTT	CASSGLQGRNTDTQYF
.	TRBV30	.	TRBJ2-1	TGTGCCTGGAGTTGGTTGAGCTCCTACAATGAGCAGTTCTTC	CAWSWLSSYNEQFF
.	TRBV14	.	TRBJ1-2	TGTGCCAGCAGTCGGACAGTTTCATATGGCTACACCTTC	CASSRTVSYGYTF
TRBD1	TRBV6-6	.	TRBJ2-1	TGTGCCAGCAACAGCCTCGGACAGGTGAAAGATGAGCAGTTCTTC	CASNSLGQVKDEQFF
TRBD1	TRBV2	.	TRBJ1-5	TGTGCCAGCATGACCGACAGGGATCAGCCCCAGCATTTT	CASMTDRDQPQHF